This TCR beta chain was obtained from a study of regulatory T cells in long-lasting Graves disease. Germline CDR1 is SGHTA and CDR2 is FQGNSA. Trimming cost V 5 bases and J 2 bases, with 13 bases left between them. This CDR3 has 15 residues. Time point defined: newly diagnosed GD, antithyroid drugs for less than 3 months. Extracted PBMC RNA gave rise to the TCR library. Assembly of TCR beta libraries relied on iRepertoire HTBI primers together with Arm-PCR of CDR3 regions. MiXCR, applied by TCRdb to the multiplex PCR reads, yields one record per CDR3 protein. This table has approximately 350,000 distinct CDR3 sequences, over 9.5% appearing once. This clonotype was recorded at least ten times. Its specificity is not known. Study outcomes and limitations: For persistent Graves' patients, TCR diversity was lower than for newly diagnosed ones.

This sample also belongs to another study, concerning T cells in Graves' hyperthyroidism and ophthalmopathy.

The V gene is TRBV7-2, the J gene TRBJ1-5; D uncertain. The starting material was peripheral blood mononuclear cells (PBMCs), obtained at new diagnosis, from a patient treated with antithyroid drugs. The TCR originated in a woman in her late teens or twenties with Graves disease. CDR3 sequence: CASSLWGIGNQPQHF. CDR3 coding DNA: TGTGCCAGCAGCCTTTGGGGAATCGGCAATCAGCCCCAGCATTTT.